This TCR beta chain was sequenced for a study of cytomegalovirus exposure and HLA in healthy donors. Primers: 60 Vbeta forward and 13 Jbeta reverse. Assay: immunoSEQ multiplex PCR; the TCRdb copy retains only in-frame clones and omits some. The sample shows around 150,000 clones, around 80% of them seen only once. Study-wide results and caveats: Many donors shared some public TCRs, even though most TCR sequences were rare.

CDR3 length equals 17 residues. Trimming took 10 bases from V and 1 from J; bases not matched to a gene: 12. Germline CDR1 and CDR2: MNHEY and SMNVEV (reference sequence). For this clone: Its antigen is unidentified.

The sequenced sample was PBMCs. The source is a male donor in good health and CMV-seropositive. The gene calls are TRBV27 and TRBJ2-1; 11 nucleotides agree with TRBD2. The CDR3 DNA reads as TGTGCCACCGGGAGGGGTAGCGGGAGGGCGTCCTACAATGAGCAGTTCTTC. Encoded protein: CATGRGSGRASYNEQFF.